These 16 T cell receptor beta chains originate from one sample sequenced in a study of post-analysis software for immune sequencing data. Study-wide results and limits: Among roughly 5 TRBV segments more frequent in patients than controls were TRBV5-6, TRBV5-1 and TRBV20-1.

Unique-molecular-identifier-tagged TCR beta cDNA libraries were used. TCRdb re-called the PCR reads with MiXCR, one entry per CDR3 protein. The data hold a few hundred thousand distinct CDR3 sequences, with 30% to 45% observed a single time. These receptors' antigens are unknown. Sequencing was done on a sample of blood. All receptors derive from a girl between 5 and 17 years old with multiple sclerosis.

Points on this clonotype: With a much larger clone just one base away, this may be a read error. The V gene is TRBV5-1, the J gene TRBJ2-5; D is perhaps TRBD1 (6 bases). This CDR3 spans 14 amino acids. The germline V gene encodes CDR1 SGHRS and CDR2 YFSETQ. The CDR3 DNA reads TGCGCCGGCAGCGCAGGGACACCCCAAGAGACCCAGTACTTC. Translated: CAGSAGTPQETQYF.

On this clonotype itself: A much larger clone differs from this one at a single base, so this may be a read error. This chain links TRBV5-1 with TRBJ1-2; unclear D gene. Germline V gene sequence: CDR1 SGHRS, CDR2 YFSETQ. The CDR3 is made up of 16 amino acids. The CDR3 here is CASSLYREAANYVYTF. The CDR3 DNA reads TGCGCCAGCAGCTTGTACCGGGAAGCAGCTAACTATGTCTACACCTTC.

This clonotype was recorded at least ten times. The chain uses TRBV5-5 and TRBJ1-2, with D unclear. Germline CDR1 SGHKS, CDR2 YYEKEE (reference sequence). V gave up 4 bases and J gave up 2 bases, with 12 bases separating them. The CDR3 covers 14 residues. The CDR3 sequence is CASSPDMGNYGYTF. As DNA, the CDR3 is TGTGCCAGCAGCCCAGACATGGGAAACTATGGCTACACCTTC.

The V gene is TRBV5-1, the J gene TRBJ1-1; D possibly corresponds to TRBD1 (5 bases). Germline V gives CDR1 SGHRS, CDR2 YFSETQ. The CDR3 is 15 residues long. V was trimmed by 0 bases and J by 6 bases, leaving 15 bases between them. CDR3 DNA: TGCGCCAGCAGCTTGGCCAGAGGGGAGCGCGCTGAAGCTTTCTTT. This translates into CASSLARGERAEAFF.

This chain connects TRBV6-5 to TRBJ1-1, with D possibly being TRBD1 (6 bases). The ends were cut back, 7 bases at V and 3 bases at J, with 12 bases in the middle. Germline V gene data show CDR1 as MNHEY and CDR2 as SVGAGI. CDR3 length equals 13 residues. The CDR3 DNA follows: TGTGCCAGCACCCAGCACAGGGACACTGAAGCTTTCTTT. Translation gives CASTQHRDTEAFF.

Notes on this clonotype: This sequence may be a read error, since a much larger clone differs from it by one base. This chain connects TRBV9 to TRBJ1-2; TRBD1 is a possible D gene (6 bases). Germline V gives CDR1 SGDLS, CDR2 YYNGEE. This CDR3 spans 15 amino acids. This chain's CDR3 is CASSVGPEGGYGFTF. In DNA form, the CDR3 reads TGTGCCAGCAGCGTAGGTCCGGAAGGGGGGTATGGCTTCACCTTC.

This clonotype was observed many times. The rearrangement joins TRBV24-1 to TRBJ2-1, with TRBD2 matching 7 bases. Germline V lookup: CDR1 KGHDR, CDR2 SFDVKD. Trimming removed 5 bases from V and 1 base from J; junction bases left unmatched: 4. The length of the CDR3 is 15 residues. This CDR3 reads CATSGDGRSYNEQFF. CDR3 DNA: TGTGCCACCAGTGGAGACGGGAGGTCCTACAATGAGCAGTTCTTC.

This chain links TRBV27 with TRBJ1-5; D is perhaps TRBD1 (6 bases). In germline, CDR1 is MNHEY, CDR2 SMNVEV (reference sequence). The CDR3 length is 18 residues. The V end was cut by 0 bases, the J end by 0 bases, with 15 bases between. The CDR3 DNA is TGTGCCAGCAGTTTATCTTGGGGGGACATTTATAGCAATCAGCCCCAGCATTTT. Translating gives CASSLSWGDIYSNQPQHF.

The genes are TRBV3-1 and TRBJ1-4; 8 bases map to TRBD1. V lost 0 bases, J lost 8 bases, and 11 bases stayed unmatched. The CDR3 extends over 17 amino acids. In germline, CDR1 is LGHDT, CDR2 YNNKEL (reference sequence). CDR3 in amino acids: CASSQDLSSAGGEKLFF. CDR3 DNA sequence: TGTGCCAGCAGCCAAGATTTATCTTCAGCAGGGGGCGAAAAACTGTTTTTT. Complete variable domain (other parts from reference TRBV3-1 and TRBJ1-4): DTAVSQTPKYLVTQMGNDKSIKCEQNLGHDTMYWYKQDSKKFLKIMFSYNNKELIINETVPNRFSPKSPDKAHLNLHINSLELGDSAVYFCASSQDLSSAGGEKLFFGSGTQLSVL.

This chain's CDR3 is CSASLPGTGGYEQYF. In nucleotides, the CDR3 is TGCAGTGCTAGTTTGCCCGGGACAGGGGGATACGAGCAGTACTTC. The chain links TRBV20-1 to TRBJ2-4, with 11 bases lining up with TRBD1. Gene TRBJ2-7 matches the end of the DNA better, so the J call may be wrong. This CDR3 has 15 amino acids. The V gene's germline CDR1 is DFQATT and CDR2 SNEGSKA (reference sequence).

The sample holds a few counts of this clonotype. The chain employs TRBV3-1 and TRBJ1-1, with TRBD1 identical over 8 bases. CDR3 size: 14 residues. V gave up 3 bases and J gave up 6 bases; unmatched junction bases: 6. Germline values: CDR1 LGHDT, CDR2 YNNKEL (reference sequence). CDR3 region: CASSQLTGGPEAFF. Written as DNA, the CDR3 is TGTGCCAGCAGCCAGTTAACAGGGGGACCTGAAGCTTTCTTT.

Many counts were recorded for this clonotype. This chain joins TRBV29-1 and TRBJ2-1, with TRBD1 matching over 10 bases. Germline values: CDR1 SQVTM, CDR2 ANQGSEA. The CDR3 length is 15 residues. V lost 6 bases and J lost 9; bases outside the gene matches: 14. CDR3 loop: CSVAPGQGGFGEQFF. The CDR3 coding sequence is TGCAGCGTCGCGCCTGGACAGGGGGGCTTCGGTGAGCAGTTCTTC.

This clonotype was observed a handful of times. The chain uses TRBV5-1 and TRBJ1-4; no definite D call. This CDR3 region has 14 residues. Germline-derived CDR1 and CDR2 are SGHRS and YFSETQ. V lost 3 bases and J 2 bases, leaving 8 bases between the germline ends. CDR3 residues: CASSSDPTNEKLFF. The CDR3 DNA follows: TGCGCCAGCAGCTCGGACCCCACTAATGAAAAACTGTTTTTT. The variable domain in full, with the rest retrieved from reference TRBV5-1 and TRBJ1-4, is KAGVTQTPRYLIKTRGQQVTLSCSPISGHRSVSWYQQTPGQGLQFLFEYFSETQRNKGNFPGRFSGRQFSNSRSEMNVSTLELGDSALYLCASSSDPTNEKLFFGSGTQLSVL.

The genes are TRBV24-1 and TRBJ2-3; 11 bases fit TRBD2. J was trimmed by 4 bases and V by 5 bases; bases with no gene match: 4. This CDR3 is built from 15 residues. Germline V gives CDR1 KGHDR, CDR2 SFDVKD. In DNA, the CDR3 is TGTGCCACCAGTGGCGTAGCGGGAGGGCCAGATACGCAGTATTTT. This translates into CATSGVAGGPDTQYF.

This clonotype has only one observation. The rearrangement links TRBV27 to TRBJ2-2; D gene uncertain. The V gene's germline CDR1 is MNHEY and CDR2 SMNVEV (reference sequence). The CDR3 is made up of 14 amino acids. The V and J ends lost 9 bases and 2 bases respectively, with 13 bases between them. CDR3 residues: CASGALGNTGELFF. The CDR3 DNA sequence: TGTGCCAGTGGTGCACTGGGTAACACCGGGGAGCTGTTTTTT.

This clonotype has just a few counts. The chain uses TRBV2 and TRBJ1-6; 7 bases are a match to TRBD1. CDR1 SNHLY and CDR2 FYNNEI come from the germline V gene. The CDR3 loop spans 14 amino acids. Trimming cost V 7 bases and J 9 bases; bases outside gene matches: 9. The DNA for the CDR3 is TGTGCCAGCACCATACAGGGGCCCAGTTCACCCCTCCACTTT. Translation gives CASTIQGPSSPLHF. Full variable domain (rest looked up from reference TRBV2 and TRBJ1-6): EPEVTQTPSHQVTQMGQEVILRCVPISNHLYFYWYRQILGQKVEFLVSFYNNEISEKSEIFDDQFSVERPDGSNFTLKIRSTKLEDSAMYFCASTIQGPSSPLHFGNGTRLTVT.